These 15 T cell receptor beta chains originate from one sample sequenced in a study of PD-L1 blockade in urothelial cancer. Time point in this sample: pretreatment peripheral blood. Sequenced by immunoSEQ multiplex PCR; TCRdb stores in-frame clones only, minus some. In the table there are around 100,000 clones, roughly 84% of which are singletons. This material consisted of PBMCs, taken around atezolizumab (anti-PD-L1) treatment. These receptor sequences come from a man aged 60-69 years with urothelial cancer.

V is TRBV27 and J is TRBJ1-6; weak D call: TRBD1 (5 bases). The CDR3 consists of 15 residues. Looked up from germline, CDR1 is MNHEY and CDR2 is SMNVEV (reference sequence). Trimming pared 4 bases from V and 5 bases from J, leaving 12 bases between. CDR3 residues: CASSSDSANNSPLHF. The CDR3 bases are TGTGCCAGCAGTTCAGACAGCGCGAATAATTCACCCCTCCACTTT.

This chain uses TRBV29-1 with TRBJ1-2; maybe TRBD1 (5 bases). The germline V and J ends were trimmed by 7 bases and 4 bases, with 16 bases remaining between them. Germline assignment: CDR1 SQVTM and CDR2 ANQGSEA. This CDR3 contains 13 residues. As DNA, the CDR3 is TGCAGCGCCGAACCAGGGCGAACCTATGGCTACACCTTC. Encoded protein: CSAEPGRTYGYTF.

This clone was picked up one time. The chain joins TRBV6-1 to TRBJ2-1; 10 bases align to TRBD2. CDR1 is MNHNS, CDR2 SASEGT, per germline. V dropped 4 bases and J dropped 0; count of bases not matched to a gene: 15. The CDR3 spans 20 residues. The CDR3 DNA sequence: TGTGCCAGCAGTGCATTGGTAGCGGGGGGCGGGGTTCTCTCCTACAATGAGCAGTTCTTC. Its protein is CASSALVAGGGVLSYNEQFF.

The rearrangement joins TRBV18 to TRBJ2-1; a weak D match, TRBD1 (5 bases). CDR1 and CDR2 (germline): KGHSH, LQKENI. Deletions cut 1 base from V and 2 bases from J, with 6 bases between. The length of the CDR3 is 14 residues. The CDR3 sequence: CASSPQGTYNEQFF. The CDR3 region has the DNA TGTGCCAGCTCACCACAGGGGACCTACAATGAGCAGTTCTTC.

The chain combines TRBV7-9 with TRBJ2-5, with 13 nucleotides matching TRBD2. This CDR3 is built from 17 residues. The V gene's germline CDR1 is SEHNR and CDR2 FQNEAQ (reference sequence). V lost 0 bases and J lost 2; bases outside the gene matches: 3. The DNA for the CDR3 is TGTGCCAGCAGCTTAGCGGGGACTAGCGGGGAACAAGAGACCCAGTACTTC. This encodes CASSLAGTSGEQETQYF.

The rearrangement links TRBV25-1 to TRBJ1-4, with D tentatively TRBD1 (5 bases). There are 14 residues in the CDR3. V dropped 1 base and J dropped 4 bases, with 7 bases sitting between them. Germline V CDR1 and CDR2: MGHDK, SYGVNS. The CDR3 coding sequence is TGTGCCAGCAGTGAATTTAGGGGTAATGAAAAACTGTTTTTT. It is translated as CASSEFRGNEKLFF.

In nucleotides, the CDR3 is TGCGCCAGCAGCTTTGGGACGGGGGGGGTAGCTTTCTTT. Its translation is CASSFGTGGVAFF. The chain recombines TRBV5-1 with TRBJ1-1, with D possibly being TRBD1 (5 bases). CDR3 size: 13 residues. V lost 2 bases, J lost 10 bases, and 15 bases lay in between. CDR1 is SGHRS and CDR2 is YFSETQ in the germline V gene.

The chain combines TRBV21-1 with TRBJ2-7; TRBD1 reflects the table's D call only, with no check against the DNA. TRBV21-1 is annotated as a pseudogene. This CDR3 comprises 14 residues. The CDR3 region has the DNA TGTGCCAGCAGCGCAGGACAGGGGACCGACGAGCAGTACTTC. As protein: CASSAGQGTDEQYF.

The rearrangement joins TRBV9 to TRBJ2-2; TRBD2 aligns across 8 bases. V shed 3 bases, J shed 0 bases, and the junction held 4 bases outside the gene matches. This CDR3 spans 16 amino acids. The germline gives CDR1 SGDLS, CDR2 YYNGEE. Here the CDR3 reads CASSGTSFANTGELFF. DNA for the CDR3: TGTGCCAGCAGCGGGACTAGCTTCGCGAACACCGGGGAGCTGTTTTTT. The complete variable domain, with remaining parts taken from reference TRBV9 and TRBJ2-2, reads DSGVTQTPKHLITATGQRVTLRCSPRSGDLSVYWYQQSLDQGLQFLIQYYNGEERAKGNILERFSAQQFPDLHSELNLSSLELGDSALYFCASSGTSFANTGELFFGEGSRLTVL.

V and J are TRBV5-1 and TRBJ2-7; weak D call: TRBD1 (6 bases). With 4 bases removed from V and 1 base from J, the gap between germline ends came to 15 bases. The CDR3 consists of 15 residues. The germline CDR1 and CDR2 sequences are SGHRS and YFSETQ. CDR3 sequence reads: CASSRDRDTSYEQYF. CDR3 sequence (DNA): TGCGCCAGCAGCCGAGACCGGGACACTTCCTACGAGCAGTACTTC.

The chain recombines TRBV5-4 with TRBJ2-2, with 12 bases matching TRBD1. Unmatched junction bases numbered 12, after V lost 4 bases and J lost 8 bases. This CDR3 is 17 amino acids long. In germline, CDR1 is SGHNT, CDR2 YYREEE (reference sequence). The CDR3 bases are TGTGCCAGCAGCCGAGGGACAGGGGGCGCTCAGTCAGGGGAGCTGTTTTTT. It translates to CASSRGTGGAQSGELFF.

This clone was observed once. This sequence joins TRBV28 and TRBJ1-5, with D perhaps TRBD1 (6 bases). V was pared by 1 base and J by 3 bases, with 10 bases between. The CDR3 has 15 residues. Germline CDR1 MDHEN, CDR2 SYDVKM. The CDR3 nucleotides are TGTGCCAGCAGTTTATCGGGGGGCCCCAATCAGCCCCAGCATTTT. Its translation: CASSLSGGPNQPQHF.

This rearrangement joins TRBV7-3 to TRBJ2-7; TRBD2 matches 9 bases. J gave up 0 bases and V 7 bases, and 7 bases lay outside the gene matches. The CDR3 covers 15 residues. The germline V gene has CDR1 SGHTA and CDR2 FQGTGA. This CDR3 reads CASNGREGLSYEQYF. CDR3 DNA sequence: TGTGCCAGCAACGGGCGGGAGGGGCTCTCCTACGAGCAGTACTTC.

The CDR3, as DNA: TGTGCCAGCAGCAGCCGGGACACCGTTGGCCTGGAAGCTTTCTTT. Amino acid sequence: CASSSRDTVGLEAFF. The chain has TRBV21-1 and TRBJ1-1; the table gives TRBD1 as D, unverified against the DNA. TRBV21-1 is a documented pseudogene. The CDR3 has 15 residues.

This chain connects TRBV28 to TRBJ2-7; 9 nucleotides agree with TRBD1. This CDR3 contains 14 residues. With V trimmed by 7 bases and J by 2 bases, 6 bases remained unmatched. Germline V gene lookup returns CDR1 MDHEN and CDR2 SYDVKM. The CDR3 is CASTRDRVTYEQYF. The CDR3 DNA reads TGTGCCAGCACTAGGGACAGGGTAACCTACGAGCAGTACTTC.